This T cell receptor (beta chain) emerged from a study of radiotherapy plus CTLA-4 blockade in lung cancer (dated by TCRdb to the late 2010s). With regard to the full study: Objective responses were observed in about a sixth of enrolled patients, and disease control was achieved in less than 35%.

In this study, focal radiation therapy paired with CTLA-4 blockade (ipilimumab) was tested in patients who had chemo-refractory metastatic non-small-cell lung cancer. The CDR3, cysteine through phenylalanine, is 14 amino acids long. Just the 42-base CDR3 DNA is kept, in frame starting at base 1. From the germline V gene, CDR1 is MNHNS and CDR2 is SASEGT. V gives up 4 bases and J gives up 3 bases, and the segment between their germline ends measures 13 bases. With respect to this clone: The specificity of this receptor is unknown. The input lacks base qualities; no much larger clone sits a single base away.

Overall results and qualifications from the work: After treatment with radiotherapy and ipilimumab, TCR clones that came from tumors expanded in the peripheral blood. Increased serum interferon-beta after radiation, together with early dynamic changes in blood T cell clones, were reported to be the strongest predictors of response.

Library creation used the immunoSEQ multiplex PCR assay. TCRdb obtained this table from immuneACCESS and retained in-frame rearrangements with V and J assigned. These tables miss some clones; where compared with another copy, unresolved V genes account for less than half of the shortfall, and the remainder is unexplained. This sample comprises 80,000 to 95,000 clones, roughly four fifths of them detected only once. 0.75% to 0.95% of the sample goes to the ten largest clones. The sample consisted of peripheral blood, taken from a patient treated with radiotherapy plus ipilimumab. The chain links TRBV6-1 with TRBJ2-7, with the D assignment possibly TRBD1 or TRBD2, given 5 matching bases for each. The TCR was taken from a human donor with non-small cell lung cancer who had stable disease on radiotherapy plus ipilimumab. The DNA sequence is TGTGCCAGCAGTGTTACCAGGGAGTACTACGAGCAGTACTTC. Its protein product is CASSVTREYYEQYF.